This is a list of T cell receptor beta chains from one sample in a study of CD8 T cells in ankylosing spondylitis. TCRdb passed the 5' RACE reads through MiXCR, listing each CDR3 protein once. The top ten hold under 35% of the sample, which has 150,000 to 200,000 distinct CDR3 sequences, around 10% seen once. Sequencing used blood, either unsorted or a sorted T cell fraction (not recorded which). All receptors come from a male donor with ankylosing spondylitis or in good health (not recorded which). CDR3s include the opening cysteine and the closing phenylalanine or tryptophan. The D gene is left open where the match is weak. Where a row states a size, it is once, few, many or the class of an expanded clone; other rows omit it.

V gene,D gene,J gene,clone size,CDR3 protein,CDR3 DNA
TRBV5-1,TRBD1,TRBJ1-2,many,CASSLLGQGSGGYTF,TGCGCCAGCAGCTTGTTGGGACAGGGGAGCGGCGGCTACACCTTC
TRBV28,-,TRBJ2-7,many,CASSLIGVEQYF,TGTGCCAGCAGTTTAATCGGGGTCGAGCAGTACTTC
TRBV6-2/TRBV6-3,-,TRBJ2-7,-,CASSSPMRALYEQYF,TGTGCCAGCAGTTCCCCTATGCGGGCCCTCTACGAGCAGTACTTC
TRBV3-1,TRBD2,TRBJ2-3,many,CASSPGTTTQYF,TGTGCCAGCAGCCCCGGGACTACCACGCAGTATTTT
TRBV11-2,-,TRBJ1-3,many,CASSLRSQGFVNTIYF,TGTGCCAGCAGCTTAAGAAGTCAGGGTTTCGTAAACACCATATATTTT
TRBV5-1,-,TRBJ1-4,many,CASSLAQATNEKLFF,TGCGCCAGCAGCTTGGCGCAAGCAACTAATGAAAAACTGTTTTTT
TRBV5-1,TRBD1,TRBJ1-1,-,CASRRQGATEAFF,TGCGCCAGCAGGCGACAGGGGGCCACTGAAGCTTTCTTT
TRBV29-1,-,TRBJ1-2,many,CSVDQGGYTF,TGCAGCGTTGATCAAGGAGGCTACACCTTC
TRBV6-5,-,TRBJ2-1,many,CASSYPKQFF,TGTGCCAGCAGTTACCCGAAGCAGTTCTTC
TRBV5-6,-,TRBJ2-3,many,CASSKRDSHTDTQYF,TGTGCCAGCAGCAAGCGGGACAGCCACACAGATACGCAGTATTTT
TRBV2,TRBD2,TRBJ2-1,-,CASRTSGPVEQFF,TGTGCCAGCAGGACTAGCGGCCCCGTTGAGCAGTTCTTC
TRBV29-1,-,TRBJ2-1,many,CSVAPTRSYNEQFF,TGCAGCGTGGCCCCGACTAGGAGTTACAATGAGCAGTTCTTC
TRBV15,-,TRBJ2-6,many,CATSGPVGGANVLTF,TGTGCCACCAGCGGTCCAGTAGGTGGGGCCAACGTCCTGACTTTC
TRBV6-1,TRBD2,TRBJ2-5,many,CASTSRLAGVMLETQYF,TGTGCCAGCACCTCCCGACTAGCGGGAGTGATGTTGGAGACCCAGTACTTC
TRBV4-3,-,TRBJ1-1,many,CASSQDGSRDTEAFF,TGCGCCAGCAGCCAAGACGGCAGCCGGGACACTGAAGCTTTCTTT
TRBV7-9,TRBD1,TRBJ1-1,many,CASSYKRQGGNTEAFF,TGTGCCAGCAGCTATAAAAGACAGGGCGGGAACACTGAAGCTTTCTTT
TRBV20-1,-,TRBJ2-3,many,CSAPDASEITDTQYF,TGCAGTGCTCCCGACGCTTCCGAAATCACAGATACGCAGTATTTT
TRBV6-1,TRBD1,TRBJ1-2,few,CASSERTGGYGYTF,TGTGCCAGCAGTGAACGTACAGGGGGCTATGGCTACACCTTC
TRBV5-1,-,TRBJ2-3,-,CASSLAGTDTADTQYF,TGCGCCAGCAGCCTCGCAGGGACGGATACTGCAGATACGCAGTATTTT
TRBV18,-,TRBJ1-6,-,CASSPSPGVSPLHF,TGTGCCAGCTCACCGTCGCCAGGGGTTTCACCCCTCCACTTT
TRBV12-3/TRBV12-4,TRBD1,TRBJ1-5,many,CASILTGGSGQPQHF,TGTGCCAGCATCCTGACAGGGGGCTCCGGACAGCCCCAGCATTTT
TRBV7-2,TRBD1,TRBJ2-7,-,CASSFRGPSYEQYF,TGTGCCAGCAGCTTCAGGGGGCCGTCCTACGAGCAGTACTTC
TRBV28,-,TRBJ2-5,-,CASSLYEGFRETQYF,TGTGCCAGCAGCCTGTATGAAGGGTTTCGAGAGACCCAGTACTTC
TRBV12-3/TRBV12-4,-,TRBJ1-3,many,CASSLRRDNSGNTIYF,TGTGCCAGCAGTTTAAGGCGGGACAACTCTGGAAACACCATATATTTT
TRBV11-3,TRBD2,TRBJ2-1,few,CASSFAGDQSYNEQFF,TGTGCCAGCAGCTTTGCGGGGGACCAATCCTACAATGAGCAGTTCTTC
TRBV6-5,-,TRBJ2-5,many,CASSYSHEGRETQYF,TGTGCCAGCAGTTACTCGCACGAGGGACGGGAGACCCAGTACTTC
TRBV12-3/TRBV12-4,-,TRBJ1-2,many,CASHRGQNYGYTF,TGTGCCAGCCATCGGGGGCAGAACTATGGCTACACCTTC
TRBV5-1,TRBD2,TRBJ2-3,few,CASSLAGPADTQYF,TGCGCCAGCAGCCTAGCGGGCCCCGCAGATACGCAGTATTTT
TRBV7-6,TRBD2,TRBJ2-5,-,CASSLAISGGGETQYF,TGTGCCAGCAGCTTAGCGATCAGCGGGGGGGGAGAGACCCAGTACTTC
TRBV2,TRBD2,TRBJ2-5,many,CASSELGGRETQYF,TGTGCCAGCAGTGAGTTGGGGGGGAGAGAGACCCAGTACTTC
TRBV12-3/TRBV12-4,-,TRBJ2-1,-,CASTPPGVGNEQFF,TGTGCCAGCACCCCACCGGGGGTAGGCAATGAGCAGTTCTTC
TRBV11-2,TRBD1,TRBJ1-4,few,CASGQGALEKLFF,TGTGCCAGCGGACAGGGGGCCTTAGAAAAACTGTTTTTT
TRBV6-2/TRBV6-3,TRBD2,TRBJ2-3,few,CASSYLRGAGVPDTQYF,TGTGCCAGCAGTTATCTGCGGGGGGCGGGAGTTCCAGATACGCAGTATTTT
TRBV5-1,TRBD1,TRBJ2-5,-,CASSQKTGGGGGETQYF,TGCGCCAGCAGCCAAAAGACAGGGGGCGGGGGAGGAGAGACCCAGTACTTC
TRBV20-1,TRBD1,TRBJ1-5,-,CSVGRRTGINSNQPQHF,TGCAGTGTGGGGCGAAGGACAGGGATTAATAGCAATCAGCCCCAGCATTTT
TRBV29-1,TRBD1,TRBJ2-5,many,CSVRDRGHQETQYF,TGCAGCGTTCGGGACAGGGGGCACCAAGAGACCCAGTACTTC